This T cell receptor (beta chain) is drawn from a study of T-cell memory formation after mild COVID-19. Study in general: The TCR clusters were mostly specific to one donor.

With regard to this clonotype: Its antigen is undetermined.

The V gene end was trimmed by 2 bases and the J gene end by 3 bases; junction bases not matched to a gene: 3. The CDR3 spans 14 residues. Per germline, CDR1 DFQATT and CDR2 SNEGSKA (reference sequence). Constant-segment primers were used for 5'RACE, and the resulting TCR alpha and TCR beta cDNA libraries carried sample barcodes and UMIs. TCRdb reprocessed the 5' RACE reads with MiXCR, giving one entry per CDR3 protein. Of hundreds of thousands of distinct CDR3 sequences detected, approximately 16% appear once; the ten largest clones hold approximately 3.5%. Study outcomes and limitations: Among clones peaking at day 37 in the second wave, SARS-CoV-2 specificity remained unconfirmed. Researchers report contracting CD4+ clones mostly in CM and EM, with CD8+ clones in EMRA.

The source is a man between 18 and 29 years old who had mild COVID-19 (a few samples of this study predate the infection). Cell type and time point are not known. The rearrangement uses TRBV20-1 and TRBJ2-7; 11 nucleotides align to TRBD2. Sequencing was carried out using PBMCs or a T cell subset sorted from them (not recorded which). CDR3 DNA sequence: TGCAGTGCTAGACCAGGACTAGCGGGCTACGAGCAGTACTTC. Translated, it gives CSARPGLAGYEQYF.